Described below is a single T cell receptor beta chain sequence and its context. The data are from a study of blood T cell repertoires in COVID-19. About the study: Specimens from acute and convalescent COVID-19 originated in the United States, Italy and Spain.

Generated by immunoSEQ multiplex PCR, the TCRdb table keeps only in-frame clones and is missing some. The sample carries about 84,000 clones, 83% recorded once. The sample taken for sequencing was peripheral blood. The source of this sequence is a woman of 80 years or more with acute or convalescent COVID-19.

CDR3 DNA: TGTGCCACCAGCAGAGGTACCGGTGAGCAGTTCTTC. It translates to CATSRGTGEQFF. This chain links TRBV15 with TRBJ2-1, with D hard to call. V was clipped by 1 base and J by 9 bases, with 7 bases between them. Germline V lookup: CDR1 LNHNV, CDR2 YYDKDF (reference sequence). The CDR3 consists of 12 residues.